These T cell receptor beta chains were read from a single sample in a study of T-cell memory formation after mild COVID-19. In TCRdb, the 5' RACE reads were re-called with MiXCR into one record per CDR3 protein. This table has just over 50,000 distinct CDR3 sequences, roughly a tenth appearing once. The sequenced sample consisted of PBMCs or a T cell subset sorted from them (not recorded which). The origin of the receptors is an adult woman who had mild COVID-19 (a few samples of this study predate the infection). Cell type and time point are not known. Each CDR3 is given with its conserved first and last residue. The order of the fields is J gene, clone size, D gene, V gene, CDR3 protein, CDR3 DNA. A D gene is named only where the DNA matches it firmly. Not every row has a clone size; where given, it reads once, few, many or a size class.

J: TRBJ2-2; size: many; D: NA; V: TRBV3-1; CDR3: CASSQVSRGSYTGELFF; DNA: TGTGCCAGCAGCCAAGTAAGTCGCGGCAGTTACACCGGGGAGCTGTTTTTT
J: TRBJ2-1; size: few; D: TRBD2; V: TRBV5-4; CDR3: CASSRNLIAGGHNEQFF; DNA: TGTGCCAGCAGCCGAAATTTAATAGCGGGAGGGCACAATGAGCAGTTCTTC
J: TRBJ1-1; size: NA; D: NA; V: TRBV29-1; CDR3: CSVELTGNTNTEAFF; DNA: TGCAGCGTTGAGCTTACCGGGAATACCAACACTGAAGCTTTCTTT
J: TRBJ1-5; size: NA; D: TRBD1; V: TRBV20-1; CDR3: CSARVTGGFGNQPQHF; DNA: TGCAGTGCTAGAGTTACAGGGGGGTTCGGGAATCAGCCCCAGCATTTT
J: TRBJ1-6; size: many; D: NA; V: TRBV5-1; CDR3: CASSLEPLSSYNSPLHF; DNA: TGCGCCAGCAGCTTGGAACCGTTGAGCTCCTATAATTCACCCCTCCACTTT
J: TRBJ1-1; size: few; D: NA; V: TRBV20-1; CDR3: CSAPLKDEAFF; DNA: TGCAGTGCTCCCTTGAAGGACGAAGCTTTCTTT
J: TRBJ2-7; size: NA; D: TRBD2; V: TRBV9; CDR3: CASKEALGGVVCEQYF; DNA: TGTGCCAGCAAAGAGGCGCTCGGGGGGGTAGTTTGCGAGCAGTACTTC
J: TRBJ1-1; size: NA; D: NA; V: TRBV24-1; CDR3: CATQDYTTEAFF; DNA: TGTGCCACCCAGGACTATACTACTGAAGCTTTCTTT
J: TRBJ1-1; size: NA; D: TRBD1; V: TRBV12-3/TRBV12-4; CDR3: CAIPPRGQGARDTEAFF; DNA: TGTGCCATACCTCCGAGGGGGCAGGGGGCCCGGGACACTGAAGCTTTCTTT
J: TRBJ2-7; size: NA; D: NA; V: TRBV12-3/TRBV12-4; CDR3: CASNLQGPPYEQYF; DNA: TGTGCCAGCAACCTACAGGGCCCCCCCTACGAGCAGTACTTC
J: TRBJ2-3; size: many; D: NA; V: TRBV4-2; CDR3: CASSPRGADTQYF; DNA: TGTGCCAGCAGCCCCCGAGGAGCAGATACGCAGTATTTT
J: TRBJ1-5; size: few; D: NA; V: TRBV4-1; CDR3: CASSQDRPRRWTQHF; DNA: TGCGCCAGCAGCCAAGATAGGCCCCGGAGATGGACCCAGCATTTT
J: TRBJ2-7; size: NA; D: TRBD2; V: TRBV9; CDR3: CASAFSGSSYEQYF; DNA: TGTGCCAGTGCCTTTAGCGGGAGCTCCTACGAGCAGTACTTC
J: TRBJ1-6; size: few; D: TRBD1; V: TRBV4-1; CDR3: CASSQDRRGDSPLHF; DNA: TGCGCCAGCAGCCAAGATCGCAGGGGGGATTCACCCCTCCACTTT
J: TRBJ2-2; size: many; D: NA; V: TRBV7-3; CDR3: CASSLDSDTGELFF; DNA: TGTGCCAGCAGCTTGGACAGTGACACCGGGGAGCTGTTTTTT
J: TRBJ2-1; size: few; D: TRBD2; V: TRBV4-1; CDR3: CASSQVAGVDYNEQFF; DNA: TGCGCCAGCAGCCAAGTCGCGGGAGTAGACTACAATGAGCAGTTCTTC
J: TRBJ2-1; size: few; D: TRBD2; V: TRBV12-3/TRBV12-4; CDR3: CASSLSGGDEQFF; DNA: TGTGCCAGCAGTTTATCGGGAGGCGATGAGCAGTTCTTC
J: TRBJ2-2; size: many; D: TRBD2; V: TRBV29-1; CDR3: CSVTRGAGELFF; DNA: TGCAGCGTTACTCGGGGGGCCGGGGAGCTGTTTTTT
J: TRBJ1-4; size: few; D: NA; V: TRBV4-1; CDR3: CASSPLDSATNEKLFF; DNA: TGCGCCAGCAGCCCCTTAGACAGTGCAACTAATGAAAAACTGTTTTTT
J: TRBJ2-1; size: few; D: NA; V: TRBV18; CDR3: CASSQASSGNEQFF; DNA: TGTGCCAGCTCACAAGCTAGCAGCGGCAATGAGCAGTTCTTC
J: TRBJ2-7; size: many; D: NA; V: TRBV4-2; CDR3: CASSQGASSYEQYF; DNA: TGTGCCAGCAGCCAAGGGGCCAGCTCCTACGAGCAGTACTTC
J: TRBJ2-4; size: many; D: NA; V: TRBV12-5; CDR3: CASGLIPNGPGAGNIQYF; DNA: TGTGCTAGTGGTTTGATCCCAAACGGGCCGGGAGCCGGAAACATTCAGTACTTC
J: TRBJ2-3; size: few; D: TRBD2; V: TRBV7-2; CDR3: CASSLVSSGGIPPF; DNA: TGTGCCAGCAGCTTAGTCTCGAGCGGGGGAATCCCCCCTTTT
J: TRBJ1-5; size: few; D: NA; V: TRBV12-3/TRBV12-4; CDR3: CASSFRRTNQPQHF; DNA: TGTGCCAGCAGTTTCCGCCGGACTAATCAGCCCCAGCATTTT